This T cell receptor beta chain was found in a study of T-cell memory formation after mild COVID-19 (dated by TCRdb to about 2021). Regarding the complete study: TCR sequence clusters from the two donors were found to be largely donor specific. In a couple of donors, T-cell clones that expanded and contracted after mild COVID-19 were tracked by sequencing TCRalpha and TCRbeta repertoires over time. Two young, previously healthy adult volunteers made up the cohort, one male and one female.

Sequencing used an Illumina NovaSeq 6000. cDNA libraries for TCRalpha and TCRbeta were prepared by 5'RACE using constant-segment primers, with sample barcodes and unique molecular identifiers added. Trizol reagent was used to extract RNA from every sample. Libraries were amplified in two PCR steps, with a second sample barcode and Illumina TruSeq adapters added in the second step. Sequencing of the libraries was done on an Illumina NovaSeq, producing 2 x 150 bp paired-end reads. Concerning the study's data processing: Demultiplexing of reads and collapsing into UMI-guided consensus sequences were performed with migec v1.2.7. With mixcr v2.1.11, UMI consensuses were aligned to TRA and TRB V and J templates and assembled into clonotypes. Clonotypes were classified as expanded or contracted when called significant by both edgeR and NoisET, with noise models trained on biological replicates. For edgeR calls, the thresholds were a false discovery rate-adjusted p below 0.01 and a log2 fold-change of 1. As an exploratory analysis of dynamics, max-normalized trajectories of the 1000 most abundant clonotypes were examined with PCA combined with hierarchical clustering. Separately sequenced CD4+ and CD8+ repertoires were used to assign the CD4 or CD8 phenotype of responding clones. In TCRdb, the public reads were trimmed at Q25 with fastp and aligned with MiXCR, with productive beta chains retained. For every CDR3 protein sequence, its rows merge into one entry that carries the most common genes and DNA. Here the V and J calls rest on TCRdb's processing, not on the authors' analysis. This sample lists some 320,000 distinct CDR3 sequences; roughly an eighth were detected once. The ten top clones hold over 20% of the sample.

General study outcomes and caveats: Contracting CD4+ clones were found mainly in CM and EM memory subsets, while CD8+ clones were enriched in EMRA. Only a couple of mild cases were covered in the study, and larger cohorts including severe cases with pre-infection samples were considered necessary. From day 15 to 85, contracting clones showed balanced CD4/CD8 phenotypes, whereas a second wave of clones that expanded from day 15 to 37 leaned towards CD4+. SARS-CoV-2 specificity of the second-wave clones peaking on day 37 was not confirmed. Some responding clones were detected in pre-infection memory, which suggested that pre-existing cross-reactive memory T cells had joined the SARS-CoV-2 response.

This clonotype occurred many times. There is no known antigen for this receptor. Base qualities are not recorded, but no much larger clone differs from it by a single base. Ficoll-Paque density gradient centrifugation was the method used to isolate PBMCs. From the cysteine up to the phenylalanine, the CDR3 has a length of 12 residues. Solely the CDR3 DNA is kept, with 36 bases framed from the first base. CDR1 and CDR2 are drawn from the germline V gene: SGHRS, YFSETQ. V is cut by 1 base and J by 8 bases, and the space between the germline ends is 7 bases. Sequencing input: PBMCs or a T cell subset sorted from them (not recorded which). The chain couples TRBV5-1 to TRBJ2-1, with the D gene too uncertain to name. This sequence was found in a man between 18 and 29 years old who had mild COVID-19 (a few samples of this study predate the infection). The sample titles of this study are shuffled in the database, so cell type and time point are left out; the donor was told from shared clones. The DNA is as follows: TGCGCCAGCAGCTTGAGTATCCATGAGCAGTTCTTC. The resulting protein is CASSLSIHEQFF.